One sample yielded the 13 T cell receptor beta chains listed below, sequenced in a study of T cells after yellow fever vaccination. In TCRdb, the 5' RACE reads were re-called with MiXCR into one record per CDR3 protein. The repertoire holds some 390,000 distinct CDR3 sequences, with 6% to 8% as singletons. The sequenced sample was PBMCs, obtained 5 days after the yellow fever booster vaccination. The receptors here all came from a man younger than 45 who received the YFV17D yellow fever vaccine.

The J gene is TRBJ2-7, the V gene TRBV12-3 or TRBV12-4; D is uncertain. This CDR3 spans 15 amino acids. Trimming stripped 4 bases from V and 6 bases from J, with 19 bases between. CDR3 sequence (DNA): TGTGCCAGCAGTTCTGCCCCTCAACTCCTTTCCGAGCAGTACTTC. This encodes CASSSAPQLLSEQYF.

This chain uses TRBV7-2 with TRBJ1-2; tentatively, D is TRBD1 (5 bases). Germline lookup yields CDR1 SGHTA and CDR2 FQGNSA. The germline V and J ends were trimmed by 5 bases and 2 bases, with 12 bases remaining between them. The CDR3 is 14 residues long. The CDR3 loop reads CASSPARTNYGYTF. The CDR3 nucleotides are TGTGCCAGCAGCCCAGCCCGGACAAACTATGGCTACACCTTC.

There are many counts of this clonotype. This sequence joins TRBV5-1 and TRBJ2-7; TRBD2 agrees at 9 bases. V shed 0 bases and J 7 bases; nucleotides not matched to a gene: 8. The CDR3 is made up of 15 amino acids. Germline V gene data show CDR1 as SGHRS and CDR2 as YFSETQ. The CDR3 protein is CASSLAAGGPGEQYF. CDR3 in DNA: TGCGCCAGCAGCTTGGCCGCGGGAGGGCCCGGGGAGCAGTACTTC.

This clonotype turned up a few times. One end of the junction is discordant with germline, which a read error may explain. The rearrangement links TRBV20-1 to TRBJ2-3; 13 bases match TRBD2. Germline lookup yields CDR1 DFQATT and CDR2 SNEGSKA (reference sequence). This CDR3 has 16 amino acids. As DNA, the CDR3 is TGCTGTGCTAGAGGACTAGCGGGAGTAGTAACAGATACGCAGTATTTT. Translation: CCARGLAGVVTDTQYF.

This clonotype came up a few times. This rearrangement joins TRBV18 to TRBJ1-5; D not resolved. Looked up from germline, CDR1 is KGHSH and CDR2 is LQKENI. Deletions cut 3 bases from V and 4 bases from J, with 13 bases between. CDR3 length: 15 amino acids. The CDR3 nucleotides read TGTGCCAGCTCACCTCGGCACCTTGGGAATCAGCCCCAGCATTTT. Its translation: CASSPRHLGNQPQHF.

Ten or more counts support this clonotype. The DNA for the CDR3 is TGCGCCAGCAGCTCCGGACTAGAACCCTACGAGCAGTACTTC. Protein: CASSSGLEPYEQYF. The J gene is TRBJ2-7, the V gene TRBV5-1, with 7 bases matching TRBD2. The germline V gene has CDR1 SGHRS and CDR2 YFSETQ. The junction had 5 bases not matched to a gene; V was cut back by 3 bases and J by 2 bases. CDR3 size: 14 residues.

This clonotype was counted between two and nine times. This chain joins TRBV5-6 and TRBJ2-2; 8 positions agree with TRBD1. V lost 4 bases and J lost 7; bases outside the gene matches: 6. CDR3 length: 14 amino acids. CDR1 and CDR2 from the germline V gene are SGHDT and YYEEEE. The CDR3 DNA reads as TGTGCCAGCAGCATACAGGGGGTCGGCGGGGAGCTGTTTTTT. It specifies CASSIQGVGGELFF.

This clonotype was recorded a few times. The rearrangement links TRBV4-1 to TRBJ2-3; 10 nucleotides line up with TRBD2. Germline CDR1 is MGHRA and CDR2 is YSYEKL. The length of the CDR3 is 15 residues. The junction had 4 bases not matched to a gene; V was cut back by 1 base and J by 6 bases. The CDR3 nucleotides read TGCGCCAGCAGCCAAGGGGGACTAGCGCGGGATACGCAGTATTTT. Protein: CASSQGGLARDTQYF.

This clonotype was observed a few times. The chain recombines TRBV18 with TRBJ2-7; no clear D gene. The length of the CDR3 is 14 residues. Germline loops: CDR1 KGHSH, CDR2 LQKENI. Trimming left V 0 bases short and J 1 base short, with 7 bases between. For the CDR3, the DNA is TGTGCCAGCTCACCACCCCTAGATTCCTACGAGCAGTACTTC. It translates to CASSPPLDSYEQYF.

The DNA for the CDR3 is TGTGCCAGCAGTTACTCCGTCAGTAACTATGGCTACACCTTC. Its translation: CASSYSVSNYGYTF. The chain has TRBV6-5 and TRBJ1-2; D uncertain. The CDR3 loop spans 14 amino acids. The germline V gene encodes CDR1 MNHEY and CDR2 SVGAGI. Trimming left V 0 bases short and J 1 base short, with 6 bases between.

The rearrangement links TRBV18 to TRBJ2-7, with D uncertain. CDR3 length: 13 amino acids. V dropped 1 base and J dropped 7 bases, with 11 bases sitting between them. The V gene's germline CDR1 is KGHSH and CDR2 LQKENI. The CDR3 is CASSPQGSREQYF. The CDR3 DNA reads as TGTGCCAGCTCACCACAGGGTTCGCGAGAGCAGTACTTC.

Many counts were recorded for this clonotype. The CDR3 DNA reads as TGTGCCAGCAGCCAAGATCAGGGCAGGAGTTATGGCTACACCTTC. It specifies CASSQDQGRSYGYTF. This chain uses TRBV14 with TRBJ1-2; D might be TRBD1 (5 bases). Trimming took off 0 bases at V and 5 bases at J, with 13 bases between the two ends. This CDR3 spans 15 amino acids. Germline loops: CDR1 SGHDN, CDR2 FVKESK.

This clonotype was observed a few times. V is TRBV20-1 and J is TRBJ1-5; D gene unclear. CDR1 is DFQATT and CDR2 is SNEGSKA in the germline V gene (reference sequence). V was pared by 0 bases and J by 1 base, with 7 bases between. The CDR3 is 14 residues long. The CDR3 sequence is CSARDTSSNQPQHF. The CDR3 DNA is TGCAGTGCTAGAGACACATCGAGCAATCAGCCCCAGCATTTT.